The clone carrying this T cell receptor beta chain showed up just a few times. Bulk CD8+ and CD4+ cells came from magnetic negative isolation; CD8+ TEMRA by FACS. It was with random hexamers that roughly 0.5 to 1 ug RNA was reverse transcribed. Each CDR3 protein is one row after TCRdb ran MiXCR on the immunoSEQ multiplex PCR reads. The table records 250,000 to 300,000 distinct CDR3 sequences, approximately 84% of them present only once. The data belong to a study of CD8 T cells in Susac syndrome. V lost 3 bases to trimming and J lost 1 base; unmatched junction nucleotides: 4. CDR3 length equals 15 residues. Germline CDR1 and CDR2: SNHLY and FYNNEI.

Sequenced: CD8+ T cells from PBMCs. V is TRBV2 and J is TRBJ2-7; 9 nucleotides match TRBD2. The sequence derives from a human donor with multiple sclerosis. The CDR3 protein is CASSEGLADSYEQYF. The CDR3 DNA follows: TGTGCCAGCAGTGAGGGACTAGCAGATTCCTACGAGCAGTACTTC.